The 9 T cell receptor beta chains listed next were all sequenced from one sample in a study of blood T cell repertoires in COVID-19. Sequenced by immunoSEQ multiplex PCR; TCRdb stores in-frame clones only, minus some. The sample lists 150,000 to 200,000 clones, 85% to 90% occurring once. The specimen sequenced was PBMCs or T cells enriched from blood (not recorded which). All receptors derive from a woman aged 40 to 50 in a cohort exposed to, infected with or recovered from COVID-19 (not recorded which).

J is TRBJ2-2 and V is TRBV12-5, with 12 bases fitting TRBD2. CDR1 LGHNT and CDR2 FRNRAP come from the germline V gene. CDR3 size: 16 residues. The J segment lost 7 bases and the V segment lost 2 bases, leaving 5 bases of the junction unmatched. Here the CDR3 reads CASGLRLAGEYGELFF. For the CDR3, the DNA is TGTGCTAGTGGTTTGCGACTAGCGGGAGAGTACGGGGAGCTGTTTTTT.

This clone has just one count. J is TRBJ2-7 and V is TRBV27; possibly TRBD2 for D (6 bases). Germline CDR1 and CDR2: MNHEY and SMNVEV (reference sequence). V was pared by 0 bases and J by 4 bases, with 13 bases between. The CDR3 runs 15 residues. The CDR3 coding sequence is TGTGCCAGCAGTTTATCGGCGGGACCGGGTTACGAGCAGTACTTC. It specifies CASSLSAGPGYEQYF.

The chain couples TRBV24-1 to TRBJ2-3, with D perhaps matching TRBD2 (6 bases). The germline V gene encodes CDR1 KGHDR and CDR2 SFDVKD. V was pared by 3 bases and J by 3 bases, with 6 bases between. The CDR3 runs to 13 residues. The DNA of the CDR3 is TGTGCCACCAGTGATGGAGGGACAGATACGCAGTATTTT. This encodes CATSDGGTDTQYF.

This clone was recorded once. The J gene is TRBJ1-1, the V gene TRBV18, with 8 bases lining up with TRBD1. This CDR3 is 13 amino acids long. After removal of 5 bases from V and 7 bases from J, the junction contained 6 bases not matched to a gene. Germline assignment: CDR1 KGHSH and CDR2 LQKENI. The CDR3 here is CASSSTGVVEAFF. CDR3 coding DNA: TGTGCCAGCTCATCGACAGGGGTGGTTGAAGCTTTCTTT.

The gene calls are TRBV11-2 and TRBJ2-3; a weak D match, TRBD2 (6 bases). The CDR3 is made up of 16 amino acids. Trimming left V 3 bases short and J 2 bases short, with 15 bases between. Germline V CDR1 and CDR2: SGHAT, FQNNGV. CDR3 nucleotide sequence: TGTGCCAGCAGCTTGGGTAACTCGGGGGTCACAGATACGCAGTATTTT. Protein: CASSLGNSGVTDTQYF.

This sequence joins TRBV7-9 and TRBJ2-7; 10 nucleotides align to TRBD1. The J segment lost 5 bases and the V segment lost 3 bases, leaving 13 bases of the junction unmatched. Germline V CDR1 and CDR2: SEHNR, FQNEAQ (reference sequence). This CDR3 region has 17 residues. The DNA for the CDR3 is TGTGCCAGCAGCTTGGCAGTCTCCGGGACAGGGGCGCACGAGCAGTACTTC. Translating it yields CASSLAVSGTGAHEQYF.

The chain uses TRBV3-1 (or the pseudogene TRBV3-2) and TRBJ1-4, with 10 bases aligning to TRBD1. Germline loops: CDR1 LGHDT, CDR2 YNNKEL (reference sequence). The V gene end was trimmed by 8 bases and the J gene end by 8 bases; junction bases not matched to a gene: 8. The CDR3 has 14 residues. CDR3 loop: CASRRQGAGEKLFF. The CDR3 DNA reads as TGTGCCAGCCGCAGACAGGGGGCGGGGGAAAAACTGTTTTTT.

The V call is TRBV5-1, the J call TRBJ1-4; no firm D call. The CDR3 is made up of 13 amino acids. The germline CDR1 and CDR2 sequences are SGHRS and YFSETQ. With 0 bases removed from V and 8 bases from J, the gap between germline ends came to 8 bases. CDR3 protein: CASSLVPQEKLFF. CDR3 in DNA: TGCGCCAGCAGCTTGGTTCCTCAGGAAAAACTGTTTTTT.

J is TRBJ1-1 and V is TRBV5-6, with a possible D match to TRBD1 (5 bases). Germline loops: CDR1 SGHDT, CDR2 YYEEEE. The ends were cut back, 4 bases at V and 5 bases at J, with 21 bases in the middle. This CDR3 region has 16 residues. The CDR3 here is CASSPVGGKRGTEAFF. The CDR3 DNA reads as TGTGCCAGCAGCCCGGTTGGTGGGAAACGGGGGACTGAAGCTTTCTTT.